A selection of T cell receptor beta chains follows, all from one sample in a study of blood T cell repertoires in COVID-19. Repertoires were generated with immunoSEQ multiplex PCR, while TCRdb's copy carries only in-frame clones and drops some. The sample includes roughly 160,000 clones, approximately 84% of them seen just once. Sequences were obtained from peripheral blood. The receptors originated from a man between 65 and 80 years old with active or convalescent COVID-19. CDR3s include the opening cysteine and the closing phenylalanine or tryptophan. The D gene is left open where the match is weak. Only some rows state a clone size, as once, few, many or a class for expanded clones.

J gene: TRBJ1-2; D gene: TRBD1; V gene: TRBV5-1; clone size: NA; CDR3 DNA: TGCGCCAGCAGCTTAACCCTGGGACAGCCTAACTATGGCTACACCTTC; CDR3 protein: CASSLTLGQPNYGYTF
J gene: TRBJ2-2; D gene: NA; V gene: TRBV5-1; clone size: NA; CDR3 DNA: TGCGCCAGCAGCTTGCCAGGGGCCGTCGGAACCGGGGAGCTGTTTTTT; CDR3 protein: CASSLPGAVGTGELFF
J gene: TRBJ2-5; D gene: TRBD1; V gene: TRBV5-1; clone size: NA; CDR3 DNA: TGCGCCAGCAGCTCAGGGGGTAGTCGTCGAGAGACCCAGTACTTC; CDR3 protein: CASSSGGSRRETQYF
J gene: TRBJ2-7; D gene: TRBD1; V gene: TRBV6-6; clone size: NA; CDR3 DNA: TGTGCCAGCAGAGCTACCGCCGGGACAGGGGCCTACGAGCAGTACTTC; CDR3 protein: CASRATAGTGAYEQYF
J gene: TRBJ1-1; D gene: NA; V gene: TRBV10-3; clone size: few; CDR3 DNA: TGTGCCATCAGTGAGTCGATCCCGACAGGTACTGAAGCTTTCTTT; CDR3 protein: CAISESIPTGTEAFF
J gene: TRBJ1-2; D gene: NA; V gene: TRBV4-1; clone size: NA; CDR3 DNA: TGCGCCAGCAGCCAAAACGCACAGGGTTTGGACTATGGCTACACCTTC; CDR3 protein: CASSQNAQGLDYGYTF
J gene: TRBJ2-3; D gene: TRBD2; V gene: TRBV27; clone size: NA; CDR3 DNA: TGTGCCAGCAGTTTCTTCGGACTAGCGGGTTCCACAGATACGCAGTATTTT; CDR3 protein: CASSFFGLAGSTDTQYF
J gene: TRBJ2-3; D gene: NA; V gene: TRBV7-8; clone size: once; CDR3 DNA: TGTGCCAGCAGCTTACACTCGGGGGACTCTTCGGGTACGCAGTATTTT; CDR3 protein: CASSLHSGDSSGTQYF
J gene: TRBJ1-5; D gene: NA; V gene: TRBV4-3; clone size: NA; CDR3 DNA: TGCGCCAGCAGCCAAGAATTGGGCAGGGGCAATCAGCCCCAGCATTTT; CDR3 protein: CASSQELGRGNQPQHF
J gene: TRBJ1-2; D gene: NA; V gene: TRBV28; clone size: NA; CDR3 DNA: TGTGCCAGCAGACCGGGAGGGGCGCTTGGCTATGGCTACACCTTC; CDR3 protein: CASRPGGALGYGYTF